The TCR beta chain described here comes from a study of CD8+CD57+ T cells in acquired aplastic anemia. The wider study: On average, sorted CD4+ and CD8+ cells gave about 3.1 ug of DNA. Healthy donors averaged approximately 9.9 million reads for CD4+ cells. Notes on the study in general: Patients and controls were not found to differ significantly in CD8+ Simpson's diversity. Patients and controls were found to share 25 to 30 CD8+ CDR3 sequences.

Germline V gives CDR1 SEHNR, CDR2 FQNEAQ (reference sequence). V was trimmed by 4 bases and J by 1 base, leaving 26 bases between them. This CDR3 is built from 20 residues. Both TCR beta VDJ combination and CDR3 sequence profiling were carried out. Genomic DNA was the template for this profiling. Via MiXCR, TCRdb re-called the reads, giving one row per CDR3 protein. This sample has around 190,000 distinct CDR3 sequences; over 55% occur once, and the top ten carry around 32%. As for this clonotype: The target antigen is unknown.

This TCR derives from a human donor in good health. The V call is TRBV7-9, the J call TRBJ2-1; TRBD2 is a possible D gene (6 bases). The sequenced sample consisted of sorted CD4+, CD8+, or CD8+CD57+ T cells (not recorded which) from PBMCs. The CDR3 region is CASSSAEGGIGELSYNEQFF. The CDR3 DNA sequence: TGTGCCAGCAGCTCCGCGGAGGGTGGTATCGGGGAGCTTTCCTACAATGAGCAGTTCTTC.